These T cell receptor beta chains were read from a single sample in a study of CD8 T cells in ankylosing spondylitis. Via MiXCR, TCRdb re-called the 5' RACE reads, giving one row per CDR3 protein. The sample holds over 600,000 distinct CDR3 sequences; around 17% are singletons and the top ten take around a fifth. Material: blood, either unsorted or a sorted T cell fraction (not recorded which). Receptors originate from a male donor with ankylosing spondylitis. The CDR3 runs from the conserved cysteine through the conserved F or W. A D gene is named only where the DNA matches it firmly. Size tells how often a clone was seen (once, few, many) or the class of an expanded clone, and some rows leave it out.

TRBV29-1	-	TRBJ1-6	-	CSVQDSPDNSPLHF	TGCAGCGTTCAGGACAGTCCCGATAATTCACCCCTCCACTTT
TRBV2	-	TRBJ2-5	-	CASVRNFGQETQYF	TGTGCCAGCGTCCGAAATTTCGGCCAAGAGACCCAGTACTTC
TRBV12-3/TRBV12-4	-	TRBJ2-1	few	CASSLSGSGNEQFF	TGTGCCAGCAGTCTCTCCGGGTCAGGGAACGAGCAGTTCTTC
TRBV20-1	TRBD2	TRBJ2-1	-	CSALTSADNEQFF	TGCAGTGCCCTGACTAGCGCCGACAATGAGCAGTTCTTC
TRBV28	-	TRBJ2-7	few	CASSLRAHEQYF	TGTGCCAGCAGTTTAAGGGCCCACGAGCAGTACTTC
TRBV4-1	-	TRBJ1-4	-	CASSQEKGIGNEKLFF	TGCGCCAGCAGCCAAGAGAAGGGGATTGGTAATGAAAAACTGTTTTTT
TRBV7-9	TRBD1	TRBJ2-7	many	CASSPGTATYEQYF	TGTGCCAGCAGCCCAGGGACAGCAACCTACGAGCAGTACTTC
TRBV5-1	TRBD1	TRBJ1-3	-	CASRAGTGIGGTIYF	TGCGCCAGCAGGGCCGGGACAGGGATAGGTGGCACCATATATTTT
TRBV19	-	TRBJ1-1	-	CASSIDLNTEAFF	TGTGCCAGTAGTATAGACCTGAACACTGAAGCTTTCTTT
TRBV9	-	TRBJ1-1	-	CASSPPTGRYTEAFF	TGTGCCAGCAGCCCGCCGACAGGCCGATACACTGAAGCTTTCTTT
TRBV12-3/TRBV12-4	-	TRBJ1-1	few	CASSLSPSGNTEAFF	TGTGCCAGCAGTCTATCCCCCTCGGGGAACACTGAAGCTTTCTTT
TRBV29-1	-	TRBJ2-3	-	CSVGGRAGERDTQYF	TGCAGCGTTGGGGGTCGGGCAGGGGAGCGCGATACGCAGTATTTT
TRBV11-1	-	TRBJ1-1	few	CASSPRRGYSGDTEAFF	TGTGCCAGCAGCCCACGGAGAGGTTACTCCGGAGACACTGAAGCTTTCTTT
TRBV4-2	-	TRBJ1-6	few	CASSQEGANSPLHF	TGTGCCAGCAGCCAAGAGGGGGCAAATTCACCCCTCCACTTT
TRBV29-1	TRBD1	TRBJ1-5	few	CSVVTGGGQPQHF	TGCAGCGTAGTTACAGGGGGCGGTCAGCCCCAGCATTTT
TRBV18	TRBD1	TRBJ1-1	many	CASSPGQGAQTEAFF	TGTGCCAGCTCACCGGGACAGGGGGCACAAACTGAAGCTTTCTTT
TRBV4-2	-	TRBJ1-6	few	CASALEGVGNSPLHF	TGTGCCAGCGCTCTCGAAGGGGTAGGGAATTCACCCCTCCACTTT
TRBV9	-	TRBJ2-5	few	CASSVGTHQETQYF	TGTGCCAGCAGCGTAGGAACCCACCAAGAGACCCAGTACTTC
TRBV12-3/TRBV12-4	TRBD2	TRBJ2-3	-	CASSVLAGAVDTQYF	TGTGCCAGCAGCGTACTAGCGGGAGCGGTAGATACGCAGTATTTT
TRBV4-1	TRBD2	TRBJ2-1	-	CASSRTSGEYNEQFF	TGCGCCAGCAGCCGGACTAGCGGAGAATACAATGAGCAGTTCTTC
TRBV6-5	-	TRBJ2-5	few	CASSFYMGEETQYF	TGTGCCAGCAGTTTCTATATGGGGGAAGAGACCCAGTACTTC
TRBV6-1	TRBD1	TRBJ1-2	few	CATRTGGSPDGYTF	TGTGCCACGCGGACAGGGGGATCCCCAGATGGCTACACCTTC
TRBV7-7	TRBD2	TRBJ2-3	few	CASSTTSSDTQYF	TGTGCCAGCAGTACGACTAGCTCAGATACGCAGTATTTT
TRBV29-1	TRBD2	TRBJ2-7	few	CSVQNDSGKQYF	TGCAGCGTTCAAAACGATAGCGGGAAGCAGTACTTC
TRBV20-1	TRBD1	TRBJ1-1	few	CSAREGTGRAFF	TGCAGTGCTAGAGAAGGGACAGGGCGGGCTTTCTTT
TRBV5-1	TRBD2	TRBJ2-7	few	CASSSNVLAGGGEQYF	TGCGCCAGCAGCTCGAACGTTCTAGCGGGAGGAGGGGAGCAGTACTTC
TRBV27	-	TRBJ2-7	few	CASRRASFYEQYF	TGTGCCAGCAGGAGGGCCTCCTTCTACGAGCAGTACTTC
TRBV28	TRBD2	TRBJ2-1	-	CASSSPSGSRIEQFF	TGTGCCAGCAGTTCGCCTAGCGGGAGTAGGATTGAGCAGTTCTTC
TRBV20-1	TRBD2	TRBJ2-5	-	CSATRGAETQYF	TGCAGTGCTACGCGGGGGGCGGAGACCCAGTACTTC
TRBV27	-	TRBJ2-7	few	CASSLAGNNEQYF	TGTGCCAGCAGTTTGGCGGGGAACAACGAGCAGTACTTC
TRBV20-1	TRBD1	TRBJ2-1	-	CSASDRDNEQFF	TGCAGTGCTTCGGACAGGGACAATGAGCAGTTCTTC
TRBV7-2	TRBD2	TRBJ2-3	few	CASSLDASGSPDTQYF	TGTGCCAGCAGCTTAGATGCTAGCGGGAGCCCAGATACGCAGTATTTT
TRBV29-1	-	TRBJ2-1	-	CSVNNREQFF	TGCAGCGTTAACAACAGAGAGCAGTTCTTC
TRBV4-2	TRBD1	TRBJ2-7	-	CASSKVASGQFYEQYF	TGTGCCAGCAGCAAGGTGGCGTCGGGACAGTTCTACGAGCAGTACTTC
TRBV19	TRBD1	TRBJ1-1	few	CASSKTGANTEAFF	TGTGCCAGTAGCAAAACAGGGGCGAACACTGAAGCTTTCTTT
TRBV7-9	TRBD2	TRBJ2-3	-	CASRRRTSGSTDTQYF	TGTGCCAGCAGGCGTCGGACTAGCGGGAGTACAGATACGCAGTATTTT
TRBV12-3/TRBV12-4	-	TRBJ1-2	-	CASSLRGGIGGYTF	TGTGCCAGCAGTTTACGGGGGGGCATCGGTGGCTACACCTTC
TRBV7-2	-	TRBJ1-3	few	CASSPLQGLLSGNTIYF	TGTGCCAGCAGCCCACTACAGGGCTTGCTCTCTGGAAACACCATATATTTT
TRBV12-3/TRBV12-4	-	TRBJ2-2	few	CASSFGQLNTGELFF	TGTGCCAGCAGTTTCGGACAGCTGAACACCGGGGAGCTGTTTTTT
TRBV20-1	TRBD1	TRBJ2-5	few	CSADGQGRPETQYF	TGCAGTGCTGATGGACAGGGAAGGCCGGAGACCCAGTACTTC
TRBV29-1	TRBD2	TRBJ2-2	few	CSVASRATSGRAGAGELFF	TGCAGCGTCGCTAGCCGCGCTACTAGCGGGAGGGCCGGGGCCGGGGAGCTGTTTTTT
TRBV15	-	TRBJ2-1	-	CATSRQGNSYNEQFF	TGTGCCACCAGCAGACAGGGTAACTCCTACAATGAGCAGTTCTTC
TRBV6-2/TRBV6-3	TRBD1	TRBJ1-5	-	CASSYSDRAGQPQHF	TGTGCCAGCAGTTACTCGGACAGGGCCGGCCAGCCCCAGCATTTT
TRBV10-3	TRBD1	TRBJ2-1	few	CAISSWDRGSSWEQFF	TGTGCCATCAGTAGCTGGGACAGGGGAAGTTCATGGGAGCAGTTCTTC
TRBV24-1	-	TRBJ1-3	few	CATSDLQSCSSPTGQGNTIYF	TGTGCCACCAGTGATTTGCAGAGCTGCAGTTCTCCCACAGGGCAAGGAAACACCATATATTTT